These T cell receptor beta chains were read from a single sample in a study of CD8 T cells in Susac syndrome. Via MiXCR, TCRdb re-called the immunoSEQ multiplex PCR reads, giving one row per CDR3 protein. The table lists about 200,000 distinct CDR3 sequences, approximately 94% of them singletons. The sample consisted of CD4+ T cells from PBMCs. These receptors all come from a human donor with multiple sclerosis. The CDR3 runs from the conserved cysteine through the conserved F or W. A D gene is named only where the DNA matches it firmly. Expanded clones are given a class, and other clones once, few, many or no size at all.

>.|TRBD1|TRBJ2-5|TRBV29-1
CSVRTGQGAETQYF
TGCAGCGTCCGGACGGGACAGGGGGCAGAGACCCAGTACTTC
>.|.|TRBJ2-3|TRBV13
CASSSYLPTQYF
TGTGCCAGCAGCTCATACCTCCCCACGCAGTATTTT
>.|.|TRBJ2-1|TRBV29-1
CSVRLGGGHEQFF
TGCAGCGTCCGACTGGGGGGGGGCCATGAGCAGTTCTTC
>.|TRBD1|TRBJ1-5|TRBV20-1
CSQAGTGIRWGNQPQHF
TGCAGTCAGGCCGGGACAGGGATAAGGTGGGGCAATCAGCCCCAGCATTTT
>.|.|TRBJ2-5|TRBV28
CASSFSGRETQYF
TGTGCCAGCAGTTTCTCGGGGCGGGAGACCCAGTACTTC
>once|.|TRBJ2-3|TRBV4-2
CASSQDLNTQYF
TGTGCCAGCAGCCAAGATCTGAATACGCAGTATTTT
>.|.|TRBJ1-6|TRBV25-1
CASSVQTYNSPLHF
TGTGCCAGCAGTGTCCAGACTTATAATTCACCCCTCCACTTT
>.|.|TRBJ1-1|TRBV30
CAWSEGGYTEAFF
TGTGCCTGGAGCGAGGGGGGTTACACTGAAGCTTTCTTT
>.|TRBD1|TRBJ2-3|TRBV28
CASSLDRVPSVTDTQYF
TGTGCCAGCAGCTTGGACAGGGTACCGTCCGTCACAGATACGCAGTATTTT
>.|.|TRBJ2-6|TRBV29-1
CSARMAGANVLTF
TGCAGCGCCCGAATGGCCGGGGCCAACGTCCTGACTTTC
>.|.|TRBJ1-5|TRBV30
CAWSQGNGNNQPQHF
TGTGCCTGGTCGCAGGGGAACGGTAACAATCAGCCCCAGCATTTT
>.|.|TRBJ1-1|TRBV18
CASSPPGQAGEAFF
TGTGCCAGCTCACCCCCTGGGCAGGCGGGTGAAGCTTTCTTT
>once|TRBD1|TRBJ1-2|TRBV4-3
CASSQLQGAGGYTF
TGCGCCAGCAGCCAACTACAGGGGGCAGGGGGCTACACCTTC
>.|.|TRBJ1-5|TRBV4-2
CASSQTRQWDQPQHF
TGTGCCAGCAGCCAAACCCGACAGTGGGATCAGCCCCAGCATTTT
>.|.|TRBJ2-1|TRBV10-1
CASSNGAYNEQFF
TGCGCCAGCAGTAACGGTGCCTACAATGAGCAGTTCTTC
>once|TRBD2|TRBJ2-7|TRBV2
CASSPGTSGAIQYF
TGTGCCAGCAGTCCCGGGACTAGCGGGGCGATACAGTACTTC
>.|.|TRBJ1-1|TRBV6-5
CASSYRQGEAFF
TGTGCCAGCAGTTACCGGCAGGGTGAAGCTTTCTTT
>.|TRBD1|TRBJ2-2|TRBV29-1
CSVDRATGELFF
TGCAGCGTGGACAGGGCCACCGGGGAGCTGTTTTTT
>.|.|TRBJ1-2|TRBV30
CAWGRDQAGRDYGYTF
TGTGCCTGGGGCCGGGACCAAGCGGGAAGAGACTATGGCTACACCTTC
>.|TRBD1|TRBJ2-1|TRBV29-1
CSVAETGGYNEQFF
TGCAGCGTTGCCGAGACAGGGGGATACAATGAGCAGTTCTTC
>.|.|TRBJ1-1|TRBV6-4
CASPTVTGKGNTEAFF
TGTGCCAGCCCCACGGTGACAGGCAAGGGGAACACTGAAGCTTTCTTT
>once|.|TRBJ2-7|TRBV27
CASSLRLGPKFYEQYF
TGTGCCAGCAGTTTAAGGCTGGGACCGAAGTTCTACGAGCAGTACTTC
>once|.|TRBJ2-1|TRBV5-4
CASSSGGRDEQFF
TGTGCCAGCAGCTCCGGCGGTAGGGACGAGCAGTTCTTC
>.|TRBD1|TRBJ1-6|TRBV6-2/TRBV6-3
CASSVRTGGGNSPLHF
TGTGCCAGCAGTGTCCGTACAGGGGGCGGCAATTCACCCCTCCACTTT
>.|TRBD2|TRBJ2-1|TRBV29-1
CSAIGLAGGPLYEQFF
TGCAGCGCTATAGGACTAGCGGGGGGGCCTTTGTATGAGCAGTTCTTC
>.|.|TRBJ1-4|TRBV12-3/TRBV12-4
CASRDNRVTNEKLFF
TGTGCCAGCAGGGACAACAGGGTAACTAATGAAAAACTGTTTTTT
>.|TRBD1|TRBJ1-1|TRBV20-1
CSASDRGTEAFF
TGCAGTGCCTCCGACAGGGGAACTGAAGCTTTCTTT
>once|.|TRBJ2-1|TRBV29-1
CSVEEGVF
TGCAGCGTTGAGGAGGGGGTCTTC
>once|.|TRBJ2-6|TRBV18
CASSLVEWATSGANVLTF
TGTGCCAGCTCCCTAGTCGAGTGGGCAACGTCTGGGGCCAACGTCCTGACTTTC
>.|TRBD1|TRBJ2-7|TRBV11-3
CASSLDGTGPYEQYF
TGTGCCAGCAGCTTAGATGGGACAGGCCCCTACGAGCAGTACTTC
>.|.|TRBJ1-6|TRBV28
CASSFWGFNSPLHF
TGTGCCAGCAGTTTTTGGGGTTTTAATTCACCCCTCCACTTT
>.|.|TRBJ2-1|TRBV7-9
CASSSLSNRDEQFF
TGTGCCAGCAGCTCGCTATCTAACAGGGATGAGCAGTTCTTC
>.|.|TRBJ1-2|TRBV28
CASSSALRHGYTF
TGTGCCAGCAGTTCGGCGCTCAGGCATGGCTACACCTTC
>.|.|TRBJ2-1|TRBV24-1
CATSDPGSSEQFF
TGTGCCACCAGTGATCCGGGATCATCGGAGCAGTTCTTC
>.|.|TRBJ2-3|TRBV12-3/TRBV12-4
CASRHRDRTDTQYF
TGTGCCAGCAGGCACAGGGACCGCACAGATACGCAGTATTTT
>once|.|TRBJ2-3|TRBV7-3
CASSLGGAWDTQYF
TGTGCCAGCAGCTTAGGTGGGGCTTGGGATACGCAGTATTTT
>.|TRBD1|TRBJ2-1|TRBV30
CAWSRTGGVSYNEQFF
TGTGCCTGGAGCCGGACAGGGGGTGTATCCTACAATGAGCAGTTCTTC
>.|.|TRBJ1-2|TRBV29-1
CSVQGNWNVGYTF
TGCAGCGTTCAAGGGAATTGGAATGTAGGCTACACCTTC
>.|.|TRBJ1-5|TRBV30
CAWSVNSGQPQHF
TGTGCCTGGAGTGTAAATAGTGGTCAGCCCCAGCATTTT
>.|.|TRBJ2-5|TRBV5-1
CASSLQVLQETQYF
TGCGCCAGCAGCTTACAGGTTCTCCAAGAGACCCAGTACTTC
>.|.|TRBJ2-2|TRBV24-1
CATSDVNTGELFF
TGTGCCACCAGTGACGTGAACACCGGGGAGCTGTTTTTT
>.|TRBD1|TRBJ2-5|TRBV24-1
CATSEGTEETQYF
TGTGCCACCAGTGAGGGGACAGAAGAGACCCAGTACTTC
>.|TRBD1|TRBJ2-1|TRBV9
CASSVPGTAARNEQFF
TGTGCCAGCAGCGTACCCGGGACAGCAGCCAGGAATGAGCAGTTCTTC
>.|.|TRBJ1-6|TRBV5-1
CASSLLTNSPLHF
TGCGCCAGCAGCTTGCTAACAAATTCACCCCTCCACTTT